One and the same sample provided the 5 T cell receptor beta chains below, sequenced in a study of T-cell reconstitution after alpha-beta-depleted transplantation in children. Unique molecular identifiers were incorporated into the prepared TCRbeta library. TCRdb processed the PCR reads anew with MiXCR; each CDR3 protein has one entry. The table records about 110,000 distinct CDR3 sequences, 5.5% to 6.5% of them present only once. Here the sequenced sample was PBMCs, mostly from graft donor cells, taken 360 days after TCRalphabeta/CD19-depleted stem cell transplant. The receptor source for this set is a male patient between 2 and 9 years old who had a stem cell transplant for acute lymphoblastic leukemia, so the T cells may come from the graft donor.

This clonotype was seen at least ten times. This sequence joins TRBV7-2 and TRBJ2-7, with 8 bases fitting TRBD2. This CDR3 is built from 15 residues. Trimming at V came to 5 bases and at J to 3 bases, leaving 9 bases not matched to a gene. Germline CDR1 is SGHTA and CDR2 is FQGNSA. The CDR3 region has the DNA TGTGCCAGCAGCATACTAGCGGCGGCTAACTACGAGCAGTACTTC. As protein: CASSILAAANYEQYF.

At least ten counts were recorded for this clonotype. The J gene is TRBJ2-3, the V gene TRBV4-2, with a possible D match to TRBD2 (5 bases). The germline V gene has CDR1 LGHNA and CDR2 YNFKEQ. Trimming left V 0 bases short and J 2 bases short, with 9 bases between. The CDR3 has 15 amino acids. The DNA for the CDR3 is TGTGCCAGCAGCCAAGAGACTAAAATCACAGATACGCAGTATTTT. It is translated as CASSQETKITDTQYF.

This clonotype was observed at least ten times. This CDR3 is CASSFNNEQFF. CDR3 nucleotide sequence: TGTGCCAGCAGCTTTAACAATGAGCAGTTCTTC. The chain joins TRBV7-9 to TRBJ2-1, with D hard to call. Germline CDR1 and CDR2: SEHNR and FQNEAQ (reference sequence). This CDR3 is built from 11 residues. Trimming removed 3 bases at V and 5 bases at J, with 2 bases between.

This clonotype was detected many times. The chain combines TRBV11-2 with TRBJ1-4, with D maybe TRBD1 (5 bases). The V gene lost 3 bases and the J gene lost 8 bases, with 10 bases spanning the gap. Germline V CDR1 and CDR2: SGHAT, FQNNGV. This CDR3 is 13 amino acids long. The CDR3 protein is CASSLGGKEKLFF. The CDR3 DNA reads TGTGCCAGCAGCTTGGGGGGGAAGGAAAAACTGTTTTTT.

This clonotype was seen ten or more times. The chain couples TRBV13 to TRBJ2-7, with 9 bases matching TRBD1. CDR1 PRHDT and CDR2 FYEKMQ come from the germline V gene (reference sequence). This CDR3 is 15 amino acids long. Trimming removed 1 base from V and 5 bases from J; junction bases left unmatched: 6. As DNA, the CDR3 is TGTGCCAGCAGCTTAGTGGGACAGGGTTACAACGAGCAGTACTTC. It is translated as CASSLVGQGYNEQYF.